This TCR beta chain was documented in a study of T cell responses to AZD1222 COVID-19 vaccine. Study-level results: Dominant at 160-218 and 743-854, vaccine-associated CD4 TCRs also spanned spike.

The protocol was immunoSEQ multiplex PCR, while the TCRdb copy is restricted to in-frame clones and leaves out a portion. The sample has over 95,000 clones; more than 85% are singletons. CDR1 is SGHTA and CDR2 is FQGTGA in the germline V gene. The ends were cut back, 5 bases at V and 4 bases at J, with 19 bases in the middle. The CDR3 spans 16 residues. To note about this clone: The antigen is not known.

The sequence derives from an adult in good health. This sequence joins TRBV7-3 and TRBJ2-3; D may match TRBD1 or TRBD2 (5 bases each). The material was peripheral blood, obtained on day 0 of AZD1222 vaccination. This CDR3 is CASSLSSGQGADTQYF. The CDR3 nucleotides are TGTGCCAGCAGCCTATCGTCGGGTCAGGGAGCAGATACGCAGTATTTT.